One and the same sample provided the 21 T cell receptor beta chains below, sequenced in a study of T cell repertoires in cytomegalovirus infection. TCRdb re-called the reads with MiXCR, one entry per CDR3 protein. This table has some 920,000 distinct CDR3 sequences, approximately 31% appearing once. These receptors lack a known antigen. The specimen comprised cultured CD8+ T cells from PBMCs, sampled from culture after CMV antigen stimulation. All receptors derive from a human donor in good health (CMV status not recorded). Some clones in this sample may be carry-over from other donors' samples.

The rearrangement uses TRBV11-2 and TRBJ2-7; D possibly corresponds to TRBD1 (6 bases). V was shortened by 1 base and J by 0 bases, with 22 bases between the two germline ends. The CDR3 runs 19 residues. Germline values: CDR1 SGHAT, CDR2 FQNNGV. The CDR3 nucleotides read TGTGCCAGCAGCTTAGGAAGGTTCCCCAGGGGTCTGAGCTCCTACGAGCAGTACGTC. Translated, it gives CASSLGRFPRGLSSYEQYV.

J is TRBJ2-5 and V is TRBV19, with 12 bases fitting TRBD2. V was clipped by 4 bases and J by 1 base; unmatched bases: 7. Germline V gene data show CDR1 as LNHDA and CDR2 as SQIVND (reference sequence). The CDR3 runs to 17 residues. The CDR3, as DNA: TGTGCCAGTAGTACCGTCGGACTAGCGGGGCCCCAAGAGACCCAGTACTTC. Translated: CASSTVGLAGPQETQYF.

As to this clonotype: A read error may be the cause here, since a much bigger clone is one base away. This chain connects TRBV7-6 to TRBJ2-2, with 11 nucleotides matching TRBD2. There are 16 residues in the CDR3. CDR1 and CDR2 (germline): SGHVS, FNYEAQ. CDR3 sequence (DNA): TGTGCCAGCAGCTTGCTAGCGGGGGGCCTGGTCGGGGAGCAGTTTTTT. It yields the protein CASSLLAGGLVGEQFF.

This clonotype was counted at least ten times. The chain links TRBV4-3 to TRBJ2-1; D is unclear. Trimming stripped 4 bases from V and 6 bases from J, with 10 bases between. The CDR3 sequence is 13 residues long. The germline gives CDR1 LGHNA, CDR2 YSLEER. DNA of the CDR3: TGCGCCAGCAGCCTTTCGACGGCCAATGAGCAGTTCTTC. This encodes CASSLSTANEQFF.

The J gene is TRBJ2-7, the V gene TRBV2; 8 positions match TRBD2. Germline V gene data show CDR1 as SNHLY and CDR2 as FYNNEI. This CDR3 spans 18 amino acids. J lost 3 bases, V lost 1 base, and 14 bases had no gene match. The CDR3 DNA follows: TGTGCCAGCAGTGAAGGTGTAGGTGGCGGGGGGCCATTCTACGAGCAGTACTTC. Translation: CASSEGVGGGGPFYEQYF.

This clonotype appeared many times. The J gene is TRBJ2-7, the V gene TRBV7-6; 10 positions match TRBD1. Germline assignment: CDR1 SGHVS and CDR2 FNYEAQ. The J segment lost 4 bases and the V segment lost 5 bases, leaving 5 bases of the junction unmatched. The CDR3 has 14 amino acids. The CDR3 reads CASSPGTGDYEQYF. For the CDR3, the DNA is TGTGCCAGCAGCCCCGGGACAGGGGATTACGAGCAGTACTTC.

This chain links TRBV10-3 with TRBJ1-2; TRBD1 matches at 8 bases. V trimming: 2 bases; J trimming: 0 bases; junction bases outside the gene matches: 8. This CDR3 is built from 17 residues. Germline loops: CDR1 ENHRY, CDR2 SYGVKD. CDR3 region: CAISETPGQEANYGYTF. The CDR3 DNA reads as TGTGCCATCAGTGAGACTCCGGGACAGGAGGCTAACTATGGCTACACCTTC.

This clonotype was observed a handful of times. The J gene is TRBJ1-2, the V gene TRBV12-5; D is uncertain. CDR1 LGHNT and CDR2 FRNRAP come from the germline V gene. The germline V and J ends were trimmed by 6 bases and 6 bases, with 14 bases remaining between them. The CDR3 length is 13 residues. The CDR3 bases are TGTGCTAGTGGCCCCCACTTGTTGGATGGCTACACCTTC. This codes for CASGPHLLDGYTF.

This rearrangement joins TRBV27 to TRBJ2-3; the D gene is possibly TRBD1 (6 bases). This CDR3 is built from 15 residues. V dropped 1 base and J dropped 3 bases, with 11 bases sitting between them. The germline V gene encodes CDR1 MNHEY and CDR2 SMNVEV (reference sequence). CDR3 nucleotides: TGTGCCAGCAGTTTATACAGGGTTGGGACAGATACGCAGTATTTT. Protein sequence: CASSLYRVGTDTQYF.

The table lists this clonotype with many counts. The CDR3 DNA reads as TGTGCCGGAAGGCTAGGAGAAAGCACAGATACGCAGTATTTT. This codes for CAGRLGESTDTQYF. This chain uses TRBV7-2 with TRBJ2-3; no definite D call. V lost 11 bases, J lost 0 bases, and 15 bases lay in between. The CDR3 consists of 14 residues. Germline V CDR1 and CDR2: SGHTA, FQGNSA.

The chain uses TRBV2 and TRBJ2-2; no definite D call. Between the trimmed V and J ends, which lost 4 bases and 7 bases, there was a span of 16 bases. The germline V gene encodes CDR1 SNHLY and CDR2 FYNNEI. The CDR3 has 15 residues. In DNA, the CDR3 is TGTGCCAGCAGTGCCACACCGATGTTTGGCGGGGAGCTGTTTTTT. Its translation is CASSATPMFGGELFF.

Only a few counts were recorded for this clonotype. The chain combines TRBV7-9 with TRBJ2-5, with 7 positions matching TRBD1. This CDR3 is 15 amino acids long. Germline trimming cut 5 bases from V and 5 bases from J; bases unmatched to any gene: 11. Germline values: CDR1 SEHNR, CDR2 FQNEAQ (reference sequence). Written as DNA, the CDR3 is TGTGCCAGCAGCACCCGACAGGGTCTTTGGGAGACCCAGTACTTC. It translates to CASSTRQGLWETQYF.

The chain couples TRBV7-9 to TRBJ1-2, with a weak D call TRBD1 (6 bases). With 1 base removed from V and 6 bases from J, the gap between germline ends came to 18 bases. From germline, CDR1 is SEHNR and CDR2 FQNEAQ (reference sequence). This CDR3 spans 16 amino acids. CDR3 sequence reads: CASSLGSGTNSNGYTF. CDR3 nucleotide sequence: TGTGCCAGCAGCTTAGGTTCCGGGACAAATAGTAATGGCTACACCTTC.

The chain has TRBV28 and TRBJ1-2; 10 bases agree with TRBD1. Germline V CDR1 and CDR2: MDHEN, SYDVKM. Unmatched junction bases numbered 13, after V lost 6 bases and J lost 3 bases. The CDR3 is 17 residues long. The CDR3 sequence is CASSHLIGQGGYYGYTF. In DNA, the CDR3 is TGTGCCAGCAGCCATCTAATCGGACAGGGGGGATACTATGGCTACACCTTC.

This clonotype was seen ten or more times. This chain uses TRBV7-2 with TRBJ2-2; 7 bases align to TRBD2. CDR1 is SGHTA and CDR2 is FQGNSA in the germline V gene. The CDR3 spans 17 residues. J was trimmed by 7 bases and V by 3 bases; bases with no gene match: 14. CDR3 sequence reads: CASSFRSPPGLFGELFF. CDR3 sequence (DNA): TGTGCCAGCAGCTTCCGATCACCTCCGGGACTATTCGGGGAGCTGTTTTTT.

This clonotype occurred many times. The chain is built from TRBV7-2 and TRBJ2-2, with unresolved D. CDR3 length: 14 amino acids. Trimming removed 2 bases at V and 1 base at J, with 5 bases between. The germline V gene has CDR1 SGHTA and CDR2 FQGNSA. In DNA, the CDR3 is TGTGCCAGCAGCTTAAGGTTGAACACCGGGGAGCTGTTTTTT. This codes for CASSLRLNTGELFF.

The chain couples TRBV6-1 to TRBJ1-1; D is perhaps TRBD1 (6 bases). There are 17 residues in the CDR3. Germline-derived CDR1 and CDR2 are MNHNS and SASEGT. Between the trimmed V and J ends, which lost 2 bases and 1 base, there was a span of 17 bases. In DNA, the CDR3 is TGTGCCAGCAGTGAAACTCTCCGGGGGCACAGGAACACTGAAGCTTTCTTT. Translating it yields CASSETLRGHRNTEAFF.

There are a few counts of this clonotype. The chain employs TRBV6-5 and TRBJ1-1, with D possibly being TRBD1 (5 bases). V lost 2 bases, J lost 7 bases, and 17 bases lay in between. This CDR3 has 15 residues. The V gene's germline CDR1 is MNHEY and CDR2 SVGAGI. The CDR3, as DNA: TGTGCCAGCAGTTACGCCTTCGGGGGGACGGGTGAAGCTTTCTTT. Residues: CASSYAFGGTGEAFF.

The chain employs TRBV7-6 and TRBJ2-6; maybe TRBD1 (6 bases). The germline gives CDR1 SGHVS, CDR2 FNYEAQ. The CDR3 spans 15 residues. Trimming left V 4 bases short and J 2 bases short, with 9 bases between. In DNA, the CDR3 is TGTGCCAGCAGCTATCGACAGGCTGGGGCCAACGTCCTGACTTTC. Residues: CASSYRQAGANVLTF. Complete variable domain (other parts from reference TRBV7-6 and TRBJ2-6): GAGVSQSPRYKVTKRGQDVALRCDPISGHVSLYWYRQALGQGPEFLTYFNYEAQQDKSGLPNDRFSAERPEGSISTLTIQRTEQRDSAMYRCASSYRQAGANVLTFGAGSRLTVL.

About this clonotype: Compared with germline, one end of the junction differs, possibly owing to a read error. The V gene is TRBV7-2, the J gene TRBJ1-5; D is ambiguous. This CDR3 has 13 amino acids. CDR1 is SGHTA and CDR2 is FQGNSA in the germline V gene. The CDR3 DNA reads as TGTGCCAGCAGCTTAGGGGGAAATCAGTCCCAGCATTTT. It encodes CASSLGGNQSQHF.

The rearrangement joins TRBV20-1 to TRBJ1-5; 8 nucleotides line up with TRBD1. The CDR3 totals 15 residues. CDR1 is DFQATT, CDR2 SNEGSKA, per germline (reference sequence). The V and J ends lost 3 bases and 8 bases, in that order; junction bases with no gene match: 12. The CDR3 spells CSARVRYRGREPQHF. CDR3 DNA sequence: TGCAGTGCTAGGGTTCGCTACAGGGGGAGAGAGCCCCAGCATTTT.